Below are 28 T cell receptor beta chains sequenced from a single sample in a study of beta chain features in type 1 diabetes. The whole isolated RNA underwent reverse transcription, so sequencing captured expressed TCRB transcripts. Sequencing was performed with immunoSEQ multiplex PCR; in TCRdb, only in-frame clones are kept and a portion is missing. The sample carries 350,000 to 450,000 clones, approximately 15% recorded once. Material: naive CD4+ T cells from blood. The receptors were gathered from a man younger than 45 in good health.

This clone has just a few counts. The chain employs TRBV30 and TRBJ2-2, with no clear D. V was trimmed by 2 bases and J by 6 bases, leaving 13 bases between them. The CDR3 extends over 14 amino acids. In germline, CDR1 is GTSNPN, CDR2 SVGIG (reference sequence). The CDR3 DNA reads as TGTGCCTGGAGTCGTGGGCCAATTCCCGGGGAGCTGTTTTTT. Amino acids: CAWSRGPIPGELFF.

The chain carries TRBV2 and TRBJ2-5, with 8 bases identical to TRBD1. The germline gives CDR1 SNHLY, CDR2 FYNNEI. The ends lost 6 bases at V and 5 bases at J; junction bases unmatched: 8. The CDR3 has 14 residues. DNA for the CDR3: TGTGCCAGCAGCTGGACAGGGCGTGGGGAGACCCAGTACTTC. Its translation: CASSWTGRGETQYF.

This clone was counted between two and nine times. The genes are TRBV7-2 and TRBJ2-5; D is perhaps TRBD1 or TRBD2 (5 bases each). Germline V lookup: CDR1 SGHTA, CDR2 FQGNSA. CDR3 length equals 14 residues. The V and J ends lost 1 base and 4 bases respectively, with 10 bases between them. CDR3 loop: CASSLGQGAETQYF. CDR3 sequence (DNA): TGTGCCAGCAGCTTAGGGCAGGGAGCAGAGACCCAGTACTTC.

This chain uses TRBV10-3 with TRBJ1-1; D may be TRBD1 (6 bases). Germline V gene data show CDR1 as ENHRY and CDR2 as SYGVKD. Trimming shortened V by 6 bases and J by 4 bases, and 18 bases separated the two germline ends. The CDR3 loop spans 15 amino acids. CDR3 region: CAIRAGTLGTTEAFF. DNA of the CDR3: TGTGCCATCAGGGCAGGGACACTAGGAACCACTGAAGCTTTCTTT.

This clone was recorded a few times. The chain is built from TRBV7-9 and TRBJ2-7; D is unresolved. Trimming removed 5 bases at V and 5 bases at J, with 19 bases between. The CDR3 has 15 amino acids. Germline lookup yields CDR1 SEHNR and CDR2 FQNEAQ (reference sequence). In nucleotides, the CDR3 is TGTGCCAGCAGCATAAGGTCAGGTCAGACCAACGAGCAGTACTTC. Protein: CASSIRSGQTNEQYF.

This clone was picked up a small number of times. The gene calls are TRBV4-3 and TRBJ1-1; possible D gene TRBD1, 5 bases. Germline lookup yields CDR1 LGHNA and CDR2 YSLEER. The CDR3 loop spans 13 amino acids. The V gene lost 1 base and the J gene lost 5 bases, with 8 bases spanning the gap. For the CDR3, the DNA is TGCGCCAGCAGCCAAGTGGGGGGTACTGAAGCTTTCTTT. It yields the protein CASSQVGGTEAFF.

A few counts support this clone. Additional DNA sequences in this sample encode the identical CDR3. CDR3 sequence: CSVEGSPNYGYTF. CDR3 in DNA: TGCAGCGTTGAAGGCAGCCCTAACTATGGCTACACCTTC. The chain carries TRBV29-1 and TRBJ1-2; D unclear. Trimming removed 1 base at V and 0 bases at J, with 6 bases between. Germline CDR1 SQVTM, CDR2 ANQGSEA. This CDR3 has 13 amino acids.

This rearrangement joins TRBV7-6 to TRBJ2-5; no clear D gene. Germline V gene lookup returns CDR1 SGHVS and CDR2 FNYEAQ. The V end lost 0 bases, the J end lost 1 base, and 9 bases lay between the germline ends. The CDR3 loop spans 15 amino acids. This CDR3 reads CASSLAHSPQETQYF. The CDR3 coding sequence is TGTGCCAGCAGCTTAGCGCACAGCCCCCAAGAGACCCAGTACTTC.

On this clone itself: The sample has other DNA sequences that encode this CDR3 too. The V and J genes are TRBV2 and TRBJ2-3, with a weak D call TRBD1 (5 bases). Per the germline V gene, CDR1 is SNHLY and CDR2 is FYNNEI. The CDR3 runs to 13 residues. V lost 1 base, J lost 4 bases, and 6 bases lay in between. The CDR3 nucleotides are TGTGCCAGCAGTGAAGGGGGCGCAGATACGCAGTATTTT. Protein product: CASSEGGADTQYF. The variable domain in full, with the rest retrieved from reference TRBV2 and TRBJ2-3, is EPEVTQTPSHQVTQMGQEVILRCVPISNHLYFYWYRQILGQKVEFLVSFYNNEISEKSEIFDDQFSVERPDGSNFTLKIRSTKLEDSAMYFCASSEGGADTQYFGPGTRLTVL.

This clone was picked up a small number of times. The rearrangement links TRBV5-6 to TRBJ1-1; D remains unclear. CDR3 length: 12 amino acids. Germline lookup yields CDR1 SGHDT and CDR2 YYEEEE. The V and J ends lost 0 bases and 8 bases respectively, with 8 bases between them. The CDR3 spells CASSLVGREAFF. The CDR3 nucleotides read TGTGCCAGCAGCTTGGTGGGCAGAGAAGCTTTCTTT.

This clone was counted between two and nine times. The gene calls are TRBV7-8 and TRBJ2-2; 13 bases are shared with TRBD2. This CDR3 is 16 amino acids long. In germline, CDR1 is SGHVS, CDR2 FQNEAQ. With V trimmed by 4 bases and J by 6 bases, 5 bases remained unmatched. This CDR3 reads CASSSAGTSGAGELFF. CDR3 DNA: TGTGCCAGCAGCTCCGCCGGGACTAGCGGGGCCGGGGAGCTGTTTTTT.

The chain recombines TRBV29-1 with TRBJ2-3, with no clear D. CDR1 SQVTM and CDR2 ANQGSEA come from the germline V gene. V was pared by 4 bases and J by 2 bases, with 10 bases between. There are 13 residues in the CDR3. CDR3 loop: CSVVGQYTDTQYF. CDR3 DNA sequence: TGCAGCGTTGTTGGTCAATACACAGATACGCAGTATTTT.

This clone was seen a few times. The chain links TRBV5-1 to TRBJ2-1, with TRBD1 matching 7 bases. The CDR3 contains 15 residues. Trimming removed 7 bases from V and 0 bases from J; junction bases left unmatched: 7. The germline V gene encodes CDR1 SGHRS and CDR2 YFSETQ. The CDR3 DNA reads as TGCGCCAGCTCGTCGACAGGGAGCTCCTACAATGAGCAGTTCTTC. As protein: CASSSTGSSYNEQFF.

This clone was seen a few times. The CDR3 spells CASSLFAGEAFF. The CDR3, as DNA: TGTGCCAGCAGCTTATTTGCGGGTGAAGCTTTCTTT. The V and J genes are TRBV7-2 and TRBJ1-1; D uncertain. CDR1 is SGHTA and CDR2 is FQGNSA in the germline V gene. The CDR3 spans 12 residues. V was shortened by 2 bases and J by 7 bases, with 8 bases between the two germline ends.

This clone turned up a few times. The chain links TRBV15 to TRBJ2-7, with D uncertain. There are 15 residues in the CDR3. CDR1 and CDR2 (germline): LNHNV, YYDKDF (reference sequence). V lost 1 base to trimming and J lost 2 bases, with 12 bases between them. The CDR3 bases are TGTGCCACCAGCAGAGCCGGTACGGCCACCTACGAGCAGTACTTC. The encoded protein is CATSRAGTATYEQYF.

The table lists this clone with a few counts. This chain connects TRBV7-9 to TRBJ2-2; TRBD2 agrees at 9 bases. V lost 5 bases, J lost 4 bases, and 14 bases stayed unmatched. The CDR3 totals 18 residues. Germline CDR1 and CDR2: SEHNR and FQNEAQ (reference sequence). The CDR3 region has the DNA TGTGCCAGCAGCCCGCACAAGGGACTAGCCACGTTCACCGGGGAGCTGTTTTTT. Translation gives CASSPHKGLATFTGELFF.

The chain couples TRBV15 to TRBJ2-5; 8 bases agree with TRBD2. Germline V CDR1 and CDR2: LNHNV, YYDKDF (reference sequence). V was clipped by 1 base and J by 4 bases; unmatched bases: 5. The CDR3 length is 15 residues. In nucleotides, the CDR3 is TGTGCCACCAGCAGAGTCGTAGCGGGACGAGAGACCCAGTACTTC. Its translation is CATSRVVAGRETQYF.

The gene calls are TRBV13 and TRBJ2-3; tentative D call: TRBD2 (5 bases). This CDR3 comprises 17 residues. Germline values: CDR1 PRHDT, CDR2 FYEKMQ (reference sequence). Trimming stripped 0 bases from V and 6 bases from J, with 19 bases between. In nucleotides, the CDR3 is TGTGCCAGCAGCTTAGGCCTATTTAGTGACCGAGGGGATACGCAGTATTTT. It codes for CASSLGLFSDRGDTQYF. The complete variable domain, with remaining parts taken from reference TRBV13 and TRBJ2-3, reads AAGVIQSPRHLIKEKRETATLKCYPIPRHDTVYWYQQGPGQDPQFLISFYEKMQSDKGSIPDRFSAQQFSDYHSELNMSSLELGDSALYFCASSLGLFSDRGDTQYFGPGTRLTVL.

V gene TRBV9 combines with J gene TRBJ1-2; no firm D call. CDR1 SGDLS and CDR2 YYNGEE come from the germline V gene. Trimming pared 1 base from V and 0 bases from J, leaving 13 bases between. The CDR3 is 16 amino acids. CDR3 bases: TGTGCCAGCAGCGTATCCGCGACAACCACTAACTATGGCTACACCTTC. This encodes CASSVSATTTNYGYTF.

The chain has TRBV10-3 and TRBJ2-5, with D unresolved. The CDR3 has 14 amino acids. Germline loops: CDR1 ENHRY, CDR2 SYGVKD. Trimming shortened V by 3 bases and J by 1 base, and 9 bases separated the two germline ends. The CDR3 sequence: CAISELNSQETQYF. CDR3 bases: TGTGCCATCAGTGAACTGAATAGCCAAGAGACCCAGTACTTC.

In this sample, this clone turned up a few times. This chain joins TRBV18 and TRBJ2-7, with D unresolved. This CDR3 contains 14 residues. Trimming took 3 bases from V and 4 from J, leaving 13 bases between them. From germline, CDR1 is KGHSH and CDR2 LQKENI. The CDR3 reads CASSPASRLYEQYF. CDR3 in DNA: TGTGCCAGCTCACCGGCCAGCAGGCTATACGAGCAGTACTTC. The whole variable domain, filled in from reference TRBV18 and TRBJ2-7, reads NAGVMQNPRHLVRRRGQEARLRCSPMKGHSHVYWYRQLPEEGLKFMVYLQKENIIDESGMPKERFSAEFPKEGPSILRIQQVVRGDSAAYFCASSPASRLYEQYFGPGTRLTVT.

On this clone itself: With a far larger clone one base away, a read error is the likely cause. The sample carries other DNA sequences with the same CDR3. This sequence joins TRBV5-1 and TRBJ2-5; D is undetermined. The germline V gene has CDR1 SGHRS and CDR2 YFSETQ. V lost 0 bases to trimming and J lost 4 bases, with 1 base between them. The CDR3 contains 11 residues. CDR3 sequence: CASSLVETQYF. The CDR3 DNA reads TGCGCCAGCAGCTTGGTAGAGACCCAGTACTTC.

The V gene is TRBV30, the J gene TRBJ1-2, with D uncertain. This CDR3 region has 8 residues. Germline CDR1 GTSNPN, CDR2 SVGIG (reference sequence). Trimming shortened V by 4 bases and J by 6 bases, and 0 bases separated the two germline ends. CDR3 protein: CAWNGYTF. The CDR3 coding sequence is TGTGCCTGGAATGGCTACACCTTC. Variable domain in full (rest from reference TRBV30 and TRBJ1-2): SQTIHQWPATLVQPVGSPLSLECTVEGTSNPNLYWYRQAAGRGLQLLFYSVGIGQISSEVPQNLSASRPQDRQFILSSKKLLLSDSGFYLCAWNGYTFGSGTRLTVV.

The rearrangement links TRBV25-1 to TRBJ2-3; 7 bases fit TRBD2. Per germline, CDR1 MGHDK and CDR2 SYGVNS. Trimming cost V 5 bases and J 0 bases; bases outside gene matches: 11. The CDR3 is made up of 17 amino acids. The CDR3 protein is CASSPLSTSLSTDTQYF. CDR3 in DNA: TGTGCCAGCAGTCCGCTCTCGACTAGCCTCAGCACAGATACGCAGTATTTT.

This clone has just a few counts. The chain employs TRBV9 and TRBJ2-1; D is uncertain. V lost 4 bases and J 8 bases, leaving 10 bases between the germline ends. Looked up from germline, CDR1 is SGDLS and CDR2 is YYNGEE. The CDR3 sequence is 12 residues long. The CDR3 loop is CASSPPTHEQFF. The CDR3 bases are TGTGCCAGCAGCCCACCCACTCATGAGCAGTTCTTC.

This chain connects TRBV19 to TRBJ1-4; weak D call: TRBD1 (6 bases). The CDR3 is 15 residues long. V was pared by 5 bases and J by 4 bases, with 14 bases between. Per the germline V gene, CDR1 is LNHDA and CDR2 is SQIVND (reference sequence). This CDR3 reads CASSPTGFVNEKLFF. In DNA form, the CDR3 reads TGTGCCAGTAGTCCTACAGGGTTCGTTAATGAAAAACTGTTTTTT. The entire variable domain, with the rest obtained from reference TRBV19 and TRBJ1-4, is as follows: DGGITQSPKYLFRKEGQNVTLSCEQNLNHDAMYWYRQDPGQGLRLIYYSQIVNDFQKGDIAEGYSVSREKKESFPLTVTSAQKNPTAFYLCASSPTGFVNEKLFFGSGTQLSVL.

This clone occurred a few times. The junction shows a germline mismatch at one end, possibly a read error. The J gene is TRBJ2-2, the V gene TRBV29-1; no clear D. The germline gives CDR1 SQVTM, CDR2 ANQGSEA. This CDR3 region has 13 residues. CDR3 DNA sequence: TGTGGATGGGGTTCATGGAACACCGGGGAGCTGTTTTTT. Translating gives CGWGSWNTGELFF.

This chain links TRBV6-1 with TRBJ1-2; 11 nucleotides align to TRBD1. The J segment lost 8 bases and the V segment lost 7 bases, leaving 12 bases of the junction unmatched. This CDR3 has 15 residues. Germline-derived CDR1 and CDR2 are MNHNS and SASEGT. CDR3 amino acids: CASNVRTGGSYGYTF. DNA of the CDR3: TGTGCCAGCAACGTCCGGACAGGGGGCTCTTACGGCTACACCTTC.